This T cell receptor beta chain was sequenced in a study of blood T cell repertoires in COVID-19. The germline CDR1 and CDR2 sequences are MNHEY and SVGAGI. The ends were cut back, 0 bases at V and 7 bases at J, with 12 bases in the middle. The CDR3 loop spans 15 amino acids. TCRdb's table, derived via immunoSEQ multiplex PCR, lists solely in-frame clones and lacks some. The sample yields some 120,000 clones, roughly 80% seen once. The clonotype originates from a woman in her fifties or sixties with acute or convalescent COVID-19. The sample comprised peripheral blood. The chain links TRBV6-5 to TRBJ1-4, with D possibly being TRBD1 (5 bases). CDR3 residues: CASSYSGGMGEKLFF. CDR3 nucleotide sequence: TGTGCCAGCAGTTACTCGGGGGGGATGGGTGAAAAACTGTTTTTT.